This TCR beta chain derives from a study of blood T cell repertoires in COVID-19. Study as a whole: Donors in the United States, Italy and Spain gave samples during acute or convalescent COVID-19. T cells, B-cell-depleted T cells, or PBMCs provided the cDNA or gDNA that served as material.

In the study's own analysis: Nucleated cell number was recorded as an estimate derived from reference gene primer amplification. Method: immunoSEQ multiplex PCR; TCRdb's copy keeps in-frame clones and lacks some. V and J calls and clone size are given by that table; D and trimming were obtained from the DNA. Here the sample spans just over 650,000 clones, 85% to 90% being singletons. Germline CDR1 reads SGHTA; CDR2 reads FQGNSA. Trimming removed 5 bases from V and 4 bases from J, with 9 bases in between. CDR3 size: 13 residues. The chain uses TRBV7-2 and TRBJ1-5, with D maybe TRBD1 (5 bases). The sequenced sample was peripheral blood. This sequence originates from a woman under 30 with acute or convalescent COVID-19. CDR3 residues: CASSAGRNQPQHF. CDR3 nucleotides: TGTGCCAGCAGCGCGGGACGTAATCAGCCCCAGCATTTT.